The 10 T cell receptor beta chains in this list originate from one sample, sequenced in a study of T cell responses to AZD1222 COVID-19 vaccine. Method: immunoSEQ multiplex PCR; TCRdb's copy keeps in-frame clones and lacks some. This table has about 100,000 clones, 70% to 90% appearing once. The sequences come from peripheral blood, collected on day 0 of MenACWY control vaccination. The receptors come from an adult in good health.

This sequence joins TRBV28 and TRBJ2-7; D gene unclear. CDR3 size: 14 residues. The germline V gene encodes CDR1 MDHEN and CDR2 SYDVKM. V shed 2 bases and J shed 0 bases, with 8 bases lying between them. The CDR3 protein is CASSLGYNSYEQYF. CDR3 coding DNA: TGTGCCAGCAGTTTAGGGTACAACTCCTACGAGCAGTACTTC.

The chain recombines TRBV5-1 with TRBJ2-2; D ambiguous. CDR3 size: 14 residues. The V end was cut by 0 bases, the J end by 3 bases, with 6 bases between. Germline V gives CDR1 SGHRS, CDR2 YFSETQ. The CDR3 here is CASSLGVDTGELFF. In nucleotides, the CDR3 is TGCGCCAGCAGCTTGGGGGTAGACACCGGGGAGCTGTTTTTT.

V usage is TRBV6-5 and J usage is TRBJ2-7; 9 nucleotides match TRBD1. Losses at the gene ends were 4 bases for V and 6 bases for J; bases not matched to a gene: 10. The CDR3 loop spans 15 amino acids. The germline V gene encodes CDR1 MNHEY and CDR2 SVGAGI. CDR3 residues: CASSLPGQGSPEQYF. The CDR3 region has the DNA TGTGCCAGCAGTTTGCCGGGACAGGGCTCTCCCGAGCAGTACTTC.

The chain uses TRBV15 and TRBJ2-3; D is perhaps TRBD1 or TRBD2 (6 bases each). The germline CDR1 and CDR2 sequences are LNHNV and YYDKDF (reference sequence). Trimming removed 8 bases from V and 6 bases from J, with 18 bases in between. This CDR3 contains 14 residues. The CDR3 DNA reads TGTGCCACCTCCCGGGGGCGGGCGGCTGATACGCAGTATTTT. Translation: CATSRGRAADTQYF.

The V gene is TRBV5-6, the J gene TRBJ2-7, with TRBD1 identical over 10 bases. V was pared by 2 bases and J by 2 bases, with 4 bases of the junction left unmatched. CDR3 length: 15 residues. Germline CDR1 and CDR2: SGHDT and YYEEEE. CDR3 sequence reads: CASSFFGTGAYEQYF. Written as DNA, the CDR3 is TGTGCCAGCAGCTTTTTCGGGACAGGGGCCTACGAGCAGTACTTC.

The chain uses TRBV5-8 and TRBJ1-2; D is undetermined. V was pared by 3 bases and J by 8 bases, with 8 bases between. This CDR3 spans 11 amino acids. Germline CDR1 reads SGHTS; CDR2 reads YDEGEE. In DNA, the CDR3 is TGTGCCAGCAGCTCTCACGGAGGCTACACCTTC. Its translation is CASSSHGGYTF.

This clone turned up a few times. The J gene is TRBJ1-5, the V gene TRBV4-2; D is ambiguous. Germline loops: CDR1 LGHNA, CDR2 YNFKEQ. The V end was cut by 0 bases, the J end by 7 bases, with 7 bases between. The CDR3 totals 13 residues. In DNA, the CDR3 is TGTGCCAGCAGCCAAGAATGGTACCAGCCCCAGCATTTT. Translating gives CASSQEWYQPQHF.

The chain carries TRBV28 and TRBJ2-3; D is uncertain. Per the germline V gene, CDR1 is MDHEN and CDR2 is SYDVKM. Trimming stripped 7 bases from V and 3 bases from J, with 11 bases between. This CDR3 contains 13 residues. The chain's CDR3 is CASNPPATDTQYF. CDR3 DNA sequence: TGTGCCAGCAATCCCCCTGCTACAGATACGCAGTATTTT.

The V and J genes are TRBV3-1 (or the pseudogene TRBV3-2) and TRBJ2-5; TRBD2 might be the D (7 bases). This CDR3 contains 16 residues. Germline lookup yields CDR1 LGHDT and CDR2 YNNKEL (reference sequence). V was pared by 1 base and J by 2 bases, with 14 bases between. DNA for the CDR3: TGTGCCAGCAGCCAAGGCTCGGGGGGCCGACAAGAGACCCAGTACTTC. This translates into CASSQGSGGRQETQYF.

The gene calls are TRBV11-2 and TRBJ2-7, with D tentatively TRBD1 (6 bases). The V end lost 5 bases, the J end lost 6 bases, and 14 bases lay between the germline ends. This CDR3 region has 13 residues. CDR1 is SGHAT and CDR2 is FQNNGV in the germline V gene. The CDR3 bases are TGTGCCAGCAGCACACAGGGACGTGGCGAGCAGTACTTC. Encoded protein: CASSTQGRGEQYF. The full variable domain, in which reference TRBV11-2 and TRBJ2-7 provide the parts outside the CDR3, is EAGVAQSPRYKIIEKRQSVAFWCNPISGHATLYWYQQILGQGPKLLIQFQNNGVVDDSQLPKDRFSAERLKGVDSTLKIQPAKLEDSAVYLCASSTQGRGEQYFGPGTRLTVT.